This is a list of T cell receptor beta chains from one sample in a study of T cells in Graves' hyperthyroidism and ophthalmopathy. TCRdb analysed the multiplex PCR reads with MiXCR anew, one entry per CDR3 protein. The table records hundreds of thousands of distinct CDR3 sequences, 15% to 20% of them present only once. The material sequenced was blood. Source of these receptors: a man aged 40-49 years with Graves' ophthalmopathy. Each CDR3 is given with its conserved first and last residue. D genes are given only for firm matches. Clone size appears in some rows only: once, few, many, or a class for an expanded clone.

TRBV30	once	-	TRBJ1-2	CAWSRAADGYTF	TGTGCCTGGAGCCGGGCCGCCGATGGCTACACCTTC
TRBV7-2	many	-	TRBJ1-4	CASSFRRNEKLFF	TGTGCCAGCAGCTTCCGGCGAAATGAAAAACTGTTTTTT
TRBV6-2/TRBV6-3	many	-	TRBJ2-7	CASKPGLTTYEQYF	TGTGCCAGCAAACCGGGACTCACGACCTACGAGCAGTACTTC
TRBV20-1	many	TRBD2	TRBJ2-1	CSAPPASGSYNEQFF	TGCAGTGCCCCACCCGCTAGCGGGAGTTACAATGAGCAGTTCTTC
TRBV3-1	many	-	TRBJ2-5	CASSQDLAGSKKTQYF	TGTGCCAGCAGCCAAGATCTCGCGGGGAGCAAGAAGACCCAGTACTTC
TRBV2	few	-	TRBJ1-4	CASRDGDEKLFF	TGTGCCAGCAGGGATGGGGATGAAAAACTGTTTTTT
TRBV5-6	few	TRBD1	TRBJ2-5	CASSPGTGDRETQYF	TGTGCCAGCAGTCCCGGGACAGGGGATAGAGAGACCCAGTACTTC
TRBV7-3	many	-	TRBJ2-2	CASSLSLDPTGELFF	TGTGCCAGCAGCTTAAGTTTGGATCCCACCGGGGAGCTGTTTTTT
TRBV30	-	-	TRBJ1-5	CAYHLGGNQPQHF	TGTGCCTACCACCTCGGAGGCAATCAGCCCCAGCATTTT
TRBV7-9	few	-	TRBJ2-2	CASSFPSGELFF	TGTGCCAGCAGCTTCCCTTCCGGGGAGCTGTTTTTT
TRBV28	many	-	TRBJ1-2	CASAPPIGNYGYTF	TGTGCCAGCGCCCCCCCGATAGGGAACTATGGCTACACCTTC
TRBV4-1	-	-	TRBJ2-2	CASSQGTGANTGELFF	TGCGCCAGCAGCCAGGGTACGGGGGCGAACACCGGGGAGCTGTTTTTT
TRBV20-1	few	-	TRBJ2-1	CSARFANEQFF	TGCAGTGCTAGGTTTGCCAATGAGCAGTTCTTC
TRBV29-1	-	TRBD2	TRBJ2-2	CSVEGVSGRKSGELFF	TGCAGCGTTGAAGGGGTTAGCGGGAGAAAATCGGGGGAGCTGTTTTTT
TRBV9	-	-	TRBJ2-7	CASSVEQTTYEQYF	TGTGCCAGCAGCGTAGAACAGACTACCTACGAGCAGTACTTC
TRBV7-9	few	-	TRBJ2-5	CASSLVTLQETQYF	TGTGCCAGCAGCTTAGTGACCCTCCAAGAGACCCAGTACTTC
TRBV7-9	few	-	TRBJ2-7	CASSMDKAYEQYF	TGTGCCAGCAGCATGGACAAAGCCTACGAGCAGTACTTC
TRBV6-2/TRBV6-3	-	-	TRBJ2-7	CASSSAIGISYEQYF	TGTGCCAGCAGTTCGGCGATAGGGATCTCCTACGAGCAGTACTTC
TRBV20-1	few	-	TRBJ1-5	CSAGRGWSQPQHF	TGCAGTGCCGGCCGGGGATGGAGTCAGCCCCAGCATTTT
TRBV27	many	TRBD2	TRBJ2-5	CASSWTSGRAGGQETQYF	TGTGCCAGCAGTTGGACTAGCGGGAGGGCCGGGGGACAAGAGACCCAGTACTTC
TRBV12-3/TRBV12-4	-	-	TRBJ1-2	CASRPRGFGRNWGYTF	TGTGCCAGCAGACCTCGGGGATTTGGGCGAAACTGGGGCTACACCTTC
TRBV11-2	many	TRBD2	TRBJ2-7	CASRATGGPHEQYF	TGTGCCAGCAGGGCGACGGGGGGGCCTCACGAGCAGTACTTC
TRBV29-1	few	-	TRBJ1-1	CSAYLNTEAFF	TGCAGCGCTTATTTGAACACTGAAGCTTTCTTT
TRBV19	-	-	TRBJ2-7	CAEDGAISYEQYF	TGTGCGGAAGATGGGGCGATCTCCTACGAGCAGTACTTC
TRBV6-2/TRBV6-3	-	TRBD1	TRBJ2-7	CASSPRDRDNEQYF	TGTGCCAGCAGTCCCCGGGACAGGGACAACGAGCAGTACTTC
TRBV7-9	many	TRBD1	TRBJ2-3	CASSWGQTTTDTQYF	TGTGCCAGCAGCTGGGGACAGACTACCACAGATACGCAGTATTTT
TRBV3-1	few	TRBD2	TRBJ2-5	CASTRTSGGPVQETQYF	TGTGCCAGCACCCGGACTAGCGGGGGGCCCGTCCAAGAGACCCAGTACTTC
TRBV6-1	few	-	TRBJ2-2	CASSTRHKNTGELFF	TGTGCCAGCAGCACTAGGCACAAGAACACCGGGGAGCTGTTTTTT
TRBV18	many	-	TRBJ2-1	CASSALGSSWAEQFF	TGTGCCAGCTCCGCCTTGGGCAGTTCCTGGGCTGAGCAGTTCTTC
TRBV6-2/TRBV6-3	few	-	TRBJ2-2	CASSYPRGGTLPGELFF	TGTGCCAGCAGTTATCCTAGGGGGGGGACCCTCCCCGGGGAGCTGTTTTTT
TRBV19	many	TRBD1	TRBJ1-1	CASRGDRVNTEAFF	TGTGCCAGTCGTGGGGACAGGGTGAACACTGAAGCTTTCTTT
TRBV5-8	-	-	TRBJ1-4	CASSLNRRGYEKLFF	TGTGCCAGCAGCTTGAACAGGAGGGGATATGAAAAACTGTTTTTT
TRBV7-8	-	-	TRBJ2-7	CASSTSGPTYEQYF	TGTGCCAGCAGCACGAGCGGACCAACCTACGAGCAGTACTTC
TRBV30	many	-	TRBJ2-3	CAWSWVSDTQYF	TGTGCCTGGAGTTGGGTATCGGATACGCAGTATTTT
TRBV28	many	TRBD1	TRBJ2-7	CASTIPGQTYEQYF	TGTGCCAGCACCATCCCGGGACAGACCTACGAGCAGTACTTC
TRBV12-3/TRBV12-4	many	-	TRBJ1-1	CASSLDRGGTAFF	TGTGCCAGCAGTTTAGATCGCGGGGGGACCGCTTTCTTT
TRBV30	-	TRBD1	TRBJ1-3	CAWSRDSSGNTIYF	TGTGCCTGGAGTAGGGACAGCTCTGGAAACACCATATATTTT
TRBV9	few	-	TRBJ1-1	CASSVMRDTEAFF	TGTGCCAGCAGCGTCATGCGGGACACTGAAGCTTTCTTT
TRBV7-2	many	TRBD2	TRBJ2-1	CASSLVAGGSHEQFF	TGTGCCAGCAGCTTAGTAGCGGGGGGCTCACATGAGCAGTTCTTC
TRBV28	many	-	TRBJ2-3	CASSPRTTFTDTQYF	TGTGCCAGCAGTCCCAGGACTACCTTCACAGATACGCAGTATTTT
TRBV5-6	-	TRBD1	TRBJ2-1	CASSLVGQGAYEQFF	TGTGCCAGCAGCTTGGTTGGGCAGGGGGCCTACGAGCAGTTCTTC
TRBV27	-	-	TRBJ1-5	CASSPRGRWRNQPQHF	TGTGCCAGCAGTCCTCGGGGGCGGTGGCGCAATCAGCCCCAGCATTTT
TRBV20-1	few	TRBD2	TRBJ2-3	CSARGGRAGDTQYF	TGCAGTGCTAGGGGCGGGAGGGCCGGAGATACGCAGTATTTT
TRBV29-1	-	TRBD2	TRBJ2-7	CSVEMGTSFSYEQYF	TGCAGCGTTGAAATGGGGACTAGCTTCTCCTACGAGCAGTACTTC
TRBV11-2	many	TRBD1	TRBJ2-1	CASSLQGRGYNEQFF	TGTGCCAGCAGCTTACAGGGCAGGGGGTACAATGAGCAGTTCTTC
TRBV11-2	many	-	TRBJ1-3	CASSAAGVGRNTIYF	TGTGCCAGCAGCGCCGCGGGGGTCGGTAGGAACACCATATATTTT
TRBV3-1	few	-	TRBJ1-2	CASSQSQVNYGYTF	TGTGCCAGCAGCCAATCTCAGGTCAACTATGGCTACACCTTC
TRBV29-1	-	TRBD1	TRBJ2-5	CSVEGRGETQYF	TGCAGCGTTGAGGGCAGGGGGGAGACCCAGTACTTC
TRBV20-1	-	TRBD1	TRBJ2-3	CSAQGDAGTDTQYF	TGCAGTGCTCAGGGGGACGCCGGCACAGATACGCAGTATTTT
TRBV28	many	-	TRBJ2-7	CASREGSYEQYF	TGTGCCAGCAGAGAGGGCAGCTACGAGCAGTACTTC
TRBV28	many	-	TRBJ2-5	CASSPIGTRETQYF	TGTGCCAGCAGTCCAATCGGGACCCGGGAGACCCAGTACTTC
TRBV18	many	-	TRBJ2-3	CASSALFADTDTQYF	TGTGCCAGCTCAGCCCTTTTCGCCGACACAGATACGCAGTATTTT
TRBV20-1	few	-	TRBJ1-4	CSASSPAGGHEKLFF	TGCAGTGCTAGTAGCCCCGCGGGGGGCCATGAAAAACTGTTTTTT
TRBV12-3/TRBV12-4	few	-	TRBJ1-3	CASSLTRGGKFTGNTIYF	TGTGCCAGCAGTTTAACCCGGGGAGGGAAGTTTACTGGAAACACCATATATTTT
TRBV30	many	-	TRBJ1-1	CAWGKGPDTEAFF	TGTGCCTGGGGCAAGGGCCCGGACACTGAAGCTTTCTTT